This note documents a single TCR beta chain sequence. The sample is drawn from a study of blood T cell repertoires in COVID-19. Generated by immunoSEQ multiplex PCR, the TCRdb table keeps only in-frame clones and is missing some. The table lists about 120,000 clones, roughly four fifths of them singletons. The CDR3 contains 13 residues. V was pared by 5 bases and J by 3 bases, with 11 bases between. The germline V gene encodes CDR1 LGHNT and CDR2 FRNRAP. The source material was peripheral blood. The genes are TRBV12-5 and TRBJ2-7; D perhaps matches TRBD1 (6 bases). The receptor comes from a human donor in a cohort sampled during active COVID-19. CDR3 residues: CASGHRELYEQYF. The CDR3 DNA reads TGTGCTAGTGGTCACAGGGAACTCTACGAGCAGTACTTC.